These T cell receptor beta chains were read from a single sample in a study of pediatric ulcerative colitis. Assay used: immunoSEQ multiplex PCR; TCRdb lists only in-frame clones, some missing. The sample records around 61,000 clones, 80% to 90% being singletons. Sequencing was done on a sample of blood. Receptors originate from a boy aged 5 to 17 with severe ulcerative colitis. Each CDR3 is given without its conserved first and last residue. The D gene is left open where the match is weak. Size values are once, few and many counts, or a class for expanded clones, and some rows have none.

-	-	TRBJ2-5	TRBV6-4	ASSRPWRPQETQY
-	-	TRBJ1-1	TRBV5-1	ASSLDRGGGTEAF
TRBD1	-	TRBJ2-3	TRBV7-2	ASRDRGQGRDTQY
-	-	TRBJ1-1	TRBV19	ASSMAGTEAF
TRBD1	-	TRBJ2-3	TRBV30	AWSGGTGLFDTQY
-	-	TRBJ2-2	TRBV11-1	ASSLTGELF
TRBD2	-	TRBJ2-3	TRBV5-1	ASSLELASTDTQY
TRBD2	-	TRBJ2-2	TRBV15	ATSRDLGGRNTGELF
-	-	TRBJ1-1	TRBV11-2	ASRSPGRRSTEAF
-	-	TRBJ2-1	TRBV13	ASSPEGPRHSSYNEQF
-	few	TRBJ1-5	TRBV6-1	ASSEGRAGSNQPQH
TRBD1	once	TRBJ1-5	TRBV7-9	ASSLEAGGQPQH
-	-	TRBJ2-1	TRBV4-1	ASSPIRGLGYNEQF
-	-	TRBJ2-4	TRBV30	AWISPGRGNIQY
TRBD2	-	TRBJ2-7	TRBV5-5	AGSEASGRVVEQY
-	-	TRBJ1-2	TRBV27	ASSLSQGNGYT
TRBD1	once	TRBJ2-5	TRBV11-2	ASSLGVLGQQETQY
-	few	TRBJ1-1	TRBV29-1	SGVQGTEAF
TRBD1	medium-sized	TRBJ2-7	TRBV29-1	SVAGQANYEQY
TRBD1	-	TRBJ1-4	TRBV11-2	ASSLRSGQGAEKLF
TRBD2	-	TRBJ2-3	TRBV10-2	ASKTSGESTDTQY
TRBD2	-	TRBJ2-1	TRBV5-4	ASSLKREAYNEQF
TRBD1	few	TRBJ1-2	TRBV29-1	SVADRAGGYT
-	few	TRBJ2-7	TRBV2	ASSHLGMHVYEQY
-	-	TRBJ1-2	TRBV5-4	ASSLGGANYGYT
-	few	TRBJ1-5	TRBV7-9	ASSFGNQPQH
-	once	TRBJ2-5	TRBV27	ASSISGETQY
TRBD1	-	TRBJ2-2	TRBV30	AGNPGQGSPTGELF
TRBD1	-	TRBJ1-3	TRBV19	ASHSPGDRLNTIY
-	-	TRBJ2-7	TRBV10-2	ASRGDMI
TRBD2	-	TRBJ2-1	TRBV29-1	SGLAEDNEQF
TRBD1	-	TRBJ2-3	TRBV29-1	SGRDRSPDTQY
-	-	TRBJ1-5	TRBV19	ASRHSGDFQPQH
-	-	TRBJ2-2	TRBV28	ASSQSGYGTGELF
TRBD1	-	TRBJ2-5	TRBV5-8	ASRTGEIVPETQY
-	-	TRBJ2-7	TRBV6-6	ASRLTADRRPEQY